The TCR beta chain under discussion was sequenced for a study of blood T cell repertoires in COVID-19. About the research overall: Whether acute or convalescent, the COVID-19 samples came from the United States, Italy and Spain. T cells, B-cell-depleted T cells, or PBMCs supplied cDNA or gDNA.

Data came from immunoSEQ multiplex PCR; TCRdb stores just in-frame clones and leaves some out. Among around 180,000 clones listed, about 88% were seen once. Germline V gives CDR1 SEHNR, CDR2 FQNEAQ (reference sequence). CDR3 length equals 16 residues. V lost 2 bases, J lost 2 bases, and 13 bases lay in between. The chain links TRBV7-9 to TRBJ1-3; D might be TRBD1 (6 bases). This TCR was recovered from a man aged 60 to 69 with acute or convalescent COVID-19. Sequences were obtained from peripheral blood. As DNA, the CDR3 is TGTGCCAGCAGCTTAAGGTTAGGGACACCTGGAAACACCATATATTTT. The encoded protein is CASSLRLGTPGNTIYF.